The 11 T cell receptor beta chains listed next were all sequenced from one sample in a study of T cells after somatic rescue of genetic block. Assay used: immunoSEQ multiplex PCR; TCRdb lists only in-frame clones, some missing. The sample gives 110,000 or so clones, about 89% of which show up once; about 1.5% is in the top ten. The sample was peripheral blood mononuclear cells (PBMCs). All receptors derive from a woman aged 18-29 years.

The CDR3 nucleotides are TGTGCCAGCAGCGGTAAGGAGGACAGGGAATATGGCTACACCTTC. The encoded protein is CASSGKEDREYGYTF. V is TRBV5-4 and J is TRBJ1-2, with 8 bases fitting TRBD1. The J segment lost 5 bases and the V segment lost 4 bases, leaving 10 bases of the junction unmatched. Germline-derived CDR1 and CDR2 are SGHNT and YYREEE (reference sequence). The CDR3 length is 15 residues. Full variable domain (rest looked up from reference TRBV5-4 and TRBJ1-2): ETGVTQSPTHLIKTRGQQVTLRCSSQSGHNTVSWYQQALGQGPQFIFQYYREEENGRGNFPPRFSGLQFPNYSSELNVNALELDDSALYLCASSGKEDREYGYTFGSGTRLTVV.

This chain uses TRBV7-2 with TRBJ2-5; D may be TRBD2 (5 bases). Trimming removed 4 bases at V and 5 bases at J, with 17 bases between. CDR1 is SGHTA and CDR2 is FQGNSA in the germline V gene. CDR3 length equals 15 residues. This chain's CDR3 is CASSSWAERRETQYF. In DNA, the CDR3 is TGTGCCAGCAGCTCCTGGGCAGAGCGGCGGGAGACCCAGTACTTC.

The rearrangement joins TRBV19 to TRBJ1-5; D unresolved. Germline V lookup: CDR1 LNHDA, CDR2 SQIVND (reference sequence). The CDR3 has 16 residues. V was clipped by 5 bases and J by 3 bases, with 17 bases between them. The CDR3 here is CASSPDAGGLNQPQHF. CDR3 DNA: TGTGCCAGTAGTCCCGACGCCGGAGGGCTCAATCAGCCCCAGCATTTT.

This chain uses TRBV19 with TRBJ1-5; TRBD1 might be the D (5 bases). Germline V gene sequence: CDR1 LNHDA, CDR2 SQIVND (reference sequence). The CDR3 sequence is 16 residues long. V lost 3 bases to trimming and J lost 3 bases, with 15 bases between them. In nucleotides, the CDR3 is TGTGCCAGTAGTATCCAAACTACAGGCGCCAATCAGCCCCAGCATTTT. Translation: CASSIQTTGANQPQHF.

This clone appeared once. The chain combines TRBV4-1 with TRBJ2-7; 7 bases map to TRBD1. This CDR3 comprises 16 residues. J gave up 3 bases and V 4 bases, and 12 bases lay outside the gene matches. Germline V gives CDR1 MGHRA, CDR2 YSYEKL. CDR3 region: CASSPQGPGGFYEQYF. In DNA, the CDR3 is TGCGCCAGCAGCCCCCAAGGCCCAGGGGGATTCTACGAGCAGTACTTC.

Concerning this clone: The sample holds other DNA sequences that translate to the same CDR3. The chain couples TRBV5-1 to TRBJ2-5, with D tentatively TRBD2 (5 bases). Looked up from germline, CDR1 is SGHRS and CDR2 is YFSETQ. V lost 4 bases and J lost 5, with 12 bases in between. The CDR3 is 13 residues long. The CDR3 here is CASSPDGGETQYF. The CDR3 region has the DNA TGCGCCAGCAGCCCTGACGGCGGGGAGACCCAGTACTTC.

The chain is built from TRBV6-6 and TRBJ1-1; TRBD1 matches at 8 bases. Germline assignment: CDR1 MNHNY and CDR2 SVGAGI (reference sequence). This CDR3 has 16 amino acids. V dropped 2 bases and J dropped 1; count of bases not matched to a gene: 6. CDR3 region: CASSYGTGSGNTEAFF. For the CDR3, the DNA is TGTGCCAGCAGTTACGGGACAGGATCGGGGAACACTGAAGCTTTCTTT.

The chain links TRBV4-1 to TRBJ2-7; TRBD2 agrees at 8 bases. The V gene's germline CDR1 is MGHRA and CDR2 YSYEKL. The CDR3 is 17 residues long. The ends lost 1 base at V and 2 bases at J; junction bases unmatched: 10. CDR3 protein: CASSQVHEAGGTYEQYF. DNA of the CDR3: TGCGCCAGCAGCCAAGTCCATGAGGCGGGGGGTACCTACGAGCAGTACTTC.

This clone was seen a handful of times. V is TRBV7-3 and J is TRBJ2-3; a possible D gene is TRBD2 (6 bases). The germline V gene has CDR1 SGHTA and CDR2 FQGTGA. V was pared by 5 bases and J by 1 base, with 10 bases between. The CDR3 is made up of 14 amino acids. The CDR3, as DNA: TGTGCCAGCAGCCTCGGGAGAGGCACAGATACGCAGTATTTT. Amino acid sequence: CASSLGRGTDTQYF.

The chain employs TRBV9 and TRBJ1-3; 7 bases map to TRBD1. Germline values: CDR1 SGDLS, CDR2 YYNGEE. This CDR3 region has 15 residues. Unmatched junction bases numbered 7, after V lost 5 bases and J lost 2 bases. The CDR3 is CASSVSGQAGNTIYF. The CDR3 DNA reads as TGTGCCAGCAGTGTCAGTGGACAGGCTGGAAACACCATATATTTT.

The chain combines TRBV7-2 with TRBJ2-7; 9 nucleotides agree with TRBD2. V gave up 10 bases and J gave up 5 bases; unmatched junction bases: 12. CDR1 and CDR2 from the germline V gene are SGHTA and FQGNSA. CDR3 length: 14 residues. CDR3 loop: CAIMSGGINNEQYF. Here the CDR3 DNA reads TGTGCCATCATGAGCGGGGGGATCAACAACGAGCAGTACTTC.